Listed here are 21 T cell receptor beta chains from one sample, sequenced in a study of blood T cell repertoires in COVID-19. Measured with immunoSEQ multiplex PCR; TCRdb has only the in-frame clones, and not every one. This table has 150,000 to 200,000 clones, just under 90% appearing once. The specimen was peripheral blood. The receptors come from a woman in her 70s with COVID-19, enrolled during active disease.

The chain links TRBV24-1 to TRBJ2-4, with 7 bases that match TRBD1. CDR3 length: 14 amino acids. Trimming took 4 bases from V and 3 from J; bases not matched to a gene: 2. Per the germline V gene, CDR1 is KGHDR and CDR2 is SFDVKD. CDR3: CATSDSGGKNIQYF. CDR3 in DNA: TGTGCCACCAGTGACTCAGGGGGCAAAAACATTCAGTACTTC.

The rearrangement links TRBV9 to TRBJ1-2; 7 bases are shared with TRBD1. From germline, CDR1 is SGDLS and CDR2 YYNGEE. The CDR3 covers 15 residues. V was clipped by 4 bases and J by 11 bases; unmatched bases: 17. The CDR3 region is CASSTQNTGQHPYTF. The CDR3 nucleotides read TGTGCCAGCAGCACTCAAAACACGGGACAGCATCCGTACACCTTC.

The rearrangement links TRBV4-2 to TRBJ2-2; tentative D call: TRBD1 (6 bases). Germline-derived CDR1 and CDR2 are LGHNA and YNFKEQ. Trimming stripped 3 bases from V and 1 base from J, with 12 bases between. The CDR3 totals 16 residues. CDR3 DNA: TGTGCCAGCAGCCAGGATGGACAGTTGAACACCGGGGAGCTGTTTTTT. Translated: CASSQDGQLNTGELFF.

This sequence joins TRBV2 and TRBJ1-4, with 10 bases that match TRBD1. This CDR3 is built from 15 residues. Germline trimming cut 2 bases from V and 5 bases from J; bases unmatched to any gene: 2. The germline CDR1 and CDR2 sequences are SNHLY and FYNNEI. Here the CDR3 reads CASSERTGGNEKLFF. Here the CDR3 DNA reads TGTGCCAGCAGTGAACGGACAGGGGGGAATGAAAAACTGTTTTTT.

The chain employs TRBV19 and TRBJ1-1, with a weak D call TRBD1 (6 bases). This CDR3 has 15 amino acids. Trimming pared 6 bases from V and 3 bases from J, leaving 17 bases between. Germline loops: CDR1 LNHDA, CDR2 SQIVND (reference sequence). CDR3 amino acids: CASSIRDTTYTEAFF. In nucleotides, the CDR3 is TGTGCCAGTAGCATAAGGGACACGACTTACACTGAAGCTTTCTTT.

The CDR3 loop reads CASSRQGQGATEAFF. The CDR3 nucleotides are TGTGCCAGCAGTCGCCAGGGACAGGGGGCGACTGAAGCTTTCTTT. J is TRBJ1-1 and V is TRBV28; TRBD1 matches at 12 bases. The CDR3 has 15 amino acids. CDR1 and CDR2 (germline): MDHEN, SYDVKM. Trimming cost V 5 bases and J 5 bases; bases outside gene matches: 6.

This clone was seen only once. The rearrangement joins TRBV19 to TRBJ2-2; 10 nucleotides agree with TRBD2. This CDR3 region has 16 residues. The J segment lost 4 bases and the V segment lost 5 bases, leaving 7 bases of the junction unmatched. In germline, CDR1 is LNHDA, CDR2 SQIVND (reference sequence). The DNA for the CDR3 is TGTGCCAGTAGTTGGAGCGGGGGGGCCGGCACCGGGGAGCTGTTTTTT. Its protein product is CASSWSGGAGTGELFF.

The chain combines TRBV7-2 with TRBJ1-2; 12 bases match TRBD1. CDR3 length: 16 residues. V lost 6 bases to trimming and J lost 6 bases; unmatched junction nucleotides: 11. Germline V lookup: CDR1 SGHTA, CDR2 FQGNSA. CDR3 coding DNA: TGTGCCAGCAGTTCCAGACGGGGACAGGGGGCGGATGGCTACACCTTC. It translates to CASSSRRGQGADGYTF.

The sample holds a few counts of this clone. The CDR3 loop reads CASSSDPTVYGYTF. The CDR3 DNA sequence: TGTGCCAGCAGCTCAGACCCGACAGTGTATGGCTACACCTTC. The chain has TRBV7-2 and TRBJ1-2; a weak D match, TRBD1 (5 bases). The germline gives CDR1 SGHTA, CDR2 FQGNSA. The CDR3 sequence is 14 residues long. Trimming left V 4 bases short and J 5 bases short, with 14 bases between.

V usage is TRBV27 and J usage is TRBJ2-1; 13 bases are shared with TRBD2. V trimming: 5 bases; J trimming: 0 bases; junction bases outside the gene matches: 7. From germline, CDR1 is MNHEY and CDR2 SMNVEV (reference sequence). This CDR3 region has 18 residues. CDR3: CASSPTSGGPSSYNEQFF. The CDR3 DNA reads as TGTGCCAGCAGTCCGACTAGCGGGGGGCCGAGCTCCTACAATGAGCAGTTCTTC.

The chain carries TRBV6-2 or TRBV6-3 and TRBJ1-5; TRBD1 agrees at 7 bases. Germline assignment: CDR1 MNHEY and CDR2 SVGEGT. The J segment lost 6 bases and the V segment lost 2 bases, leaving 7 bases of the junction unmatched. This CDR3 is built from 15 residues. Here the CDR3 reads CASSYRGRIGQPQHF. DNA for the CDR3: TGTGCCAGCAGTTACAGGGGGCGTATAGGTCAGCCCCAGCATTTT.

The rearrangement uses TRBV11-3 and TRBJ2-2; 7 positions agree with TRBD1. Trimming cost V 5 bases and J 0 bases; bases outside gene matches: 3. Germline V lookup: CDR1 SGHNT, CDR2 YENEEA. There are 15 residues in the CDR3. This chain's CDR3 is CASSLGQANTGELFF. CDR3 DNA sequence: TGTGCCAGCAGCCTCGGACAGGCGAACACCGGGGAGCTGTTTTTT.

The chain links TRBV27 to TRBJ2-1; 7 positions agree with TRBD2. The V gene end was trimmed by 5 bases and the J gene end by 4 bases; junction bases not matched to a gene: 11. The length of the CDR3 is 16 residues. Per the germline V gene, CDR1 is MNHEY and CDR2 is SMNVEV (reference sequence). For the CDR3, the DNA is TGTGCCAGCAGTGGGAGAGCAGCGGGGTTTTACAATGAGCAGTTCTTC. This gives the protein CASSGRAAGFYNEQFF.

The chain uses TRBV28 and TRBJ2-7; D uncertain. V was shortened by 5 bases and J by 3 bases, with 20 bases between the two germline ends. Germline V lookup: CDR1 MDHEN, CDR2 SYDVKM. There are 16 residues in the CDR3. CDR3 sequence reads: CASSLYDNLKFYEQYF. The CDR3 DNA reads as TGTGCCAGCAGTCTCTACGACAACTTAAAGTTCTACGAGCAGTACTTC.

J is TRBJ2-5 and V is TRBV5-1; no reliable D call. This CDR3 region has 15 residues. Trimming took off 0 bases at V and 2 bases at J, with 11 bases between the two ends. Per the germline V gene, CDR1 is SGHRS and CDR2 is YFSETQ. The CDR3 sequence: CASSLGGNFQETQYF. The CDR3 bases are TGCGCCAGCAGCTTGGGAGGAAACTTTCAAGAGACCCAGTACTTC.

V gene TRBV15 combines with J gene TRBJ1-2; the D is unclear. The V and J ends lost 3 bases and 2 bases respectively, with 13 bases between them. Germline V gene data show CDR1 as LNHNV and CDR2 as YYDKDF (reference sequence). The CDR3 loop spans 15 amino acids. The CDR3 loop reads CATSSLRLPNYGYTF. As DNA, the CDR3 is TGTGCCACCAGCAGCCTAAGATTACCGAACTATGGCTACACCTTC.

This clone appeared once. This rearrangement joins TRBV7-3 to TRBJ2-3; D is ambiguous. This CDR3 region has 14 residues. Between the trimmed V and J ends, which lost 2 bases and 1 base, there was a span of 7 bases. Germline values: CDR1 SGHTA, CDR2 FQGTGA. The CDR3 reads CASSLQVGTDTQYF. Written as DNA, the CDR3 is TGTGCCAGCAGCTTACAGGTGGGCACAGATACGCAGTATTTT.

In regard to this clone: Other DNA sequences in the same sample also yield this CDR3. The chain carries TRBV20-1 and TRBJ2-4; 7 bases line up with TRBD1. V lost 6 bases, J lost 6 bases, and 2 bases stayed unmatched. The length of the CDR3 is 11 residues. CDR1 is DFQATT, CDR2 SNEGSKA, per germline (reference sequence). The chain's CDR3 is CSARQGNIQYF. DNA for the CDR3: TGCAGTGCGAGACAGGGAAACATTCAGTACTTC.

This clone was picked up a small number of times. This rearrangement joins TRBV7-2 to TRBJ2-7; D is unresolved. The germline V gene has CDR1 SGHTA and CDR2 FQGNSA. CDR3 length: 12 amino acids. Trimming removed 5 bases at V and 4 bases at J, with 9 bases between. The CDR3 coding sequence is TGTGCCAGCAGCCCCCTTCTTTACGAGCAGTACTTC. It yields the protein CASSPLLYEQYF. Looking up the rest from reference TRBV7-2 and TRBJ2-7 gives the full variable domain: GAGVSQSPSNKVTEKGKDVELRCDPISGHTALYWYRQSLGQGLEFLIYFQGNSAPDKSGLPSDRFSAERTGGSVSTLTIQRTQQEDSAVYLCASSPLLYEQYFGPGTRLTVT.

The rearrangement uses TRBV6-1 and TRBJ2-3; D is perhaps TRBD2 (5 bases). Germline V gene lookup returns CDR1 MNHNS and CDR2 SASEGT. This CDR3 has 16 residues. The V end was cut by 2 bases, the J end by 0 bases, with 12 bases between. The CDR3 DNA reads as TGTGCCAGCAGTGAAACCCGGGATACTAGCACAGATACGCAGTATTTT. Its translation: CASSETRDTSTDTQYF.

The CDR3 here is CASSEGLAAAYGYTF. DNA of the CDR3: TGTGCCAGCAGTGAAGGGCTTGCGGCAGCCTATGGCTACACCTTC. The genes are TRBV6-1 and TRBJ1-2; no reliable D call. With 1 base removed from V and 4 bases from J, the gap between germline ends came to 13 bases. CDR1 and CDR2 (germline): MNHNS, SASEGT. This CDR3 has 15 amino acids.